This T cell receptor (beta chain) is drawn from a study of CD8 T cells in ankylosing spondylitis. TCRdb re-analysed the 5' RACE reads in MiXCR, keeping a single row per CDR3 protein. The data show just over 150,000 distinct CDR3 sequences, 18% seen once. This clonotype has more than one count but fewer than ten. The CDR3 contains 15 residues. The J segment lost 3 bases and the V segment lost 3 bases, leaving 6 bases of the junction unmatched. Germline V CDR1 and CDR2: DFQATT, SNEGSKA (reference sequence). The receptor was isolated from a male donor with ankylosing spondylitis or in good health (not recorded which). Sample: blood, either unsorted or a sorted T cell fraction (not recorded which). The chain has TRBV20-1 and TRBJ2-2; 8 nucleotides align to TRBD1. The CDR3 DNA reads as TGCAGTGCTAGGGACAGGGTTGGAGACACCGGGGAGCTGTTTTTT. Translation gives CSARDRVGDTGELFF.